The text below deals with one TCR beta chain. Other DNA sequences in the same sample also yield this CDR3. The data were obtained in a study of control samples from healthy donors and cancer patients. The table came from immunoSEQ multiplex PCR; TCRdb's copy has only in-frame clones and leaves some out. Of about 130,000 clones in the sample, about nine tenths were seen once. The CDR3 sequence is 12 residues long. V shed 3 bases and J shed 6 bases, with 3 bases lying between them. The rearrangement links TRBV12-3 or TRBV12-4 to TRBJ1-6; D is uncertain. Specimen: blood. The TCR was taken from a man in his forties in good health. CDR3 sequence: CASSLGNSPLHF. CDR3 bases: TGTGCCAGCAGTTTGGGTAATTCACCCCTCCACTTT.